The entry below gives a single T cell receptor beta chain sequence along with its context. The length of the CDR3 is 14 residues. V gave up 5 bases and J gave up 9 bases; unmatched junction bases: 5. CDR1 is LNHNV and CDR2 is YYDKDF in the germline V gene (reference sequence). This entry comes from a study of identical twins. TCRdb reprocessed the 5' RACE reads via MiXCR and lists one record per CDR3 protein. Among roughly 700,000 distinct CDR3 sequences listed, 8.6% were seen once. Each donor (without exception) was a healthy Caucasian. These data were also filed under a second study, of yellow fever vaccine responses in identical twins.

The sequence derives from a woman younger than 30 in good health. Sample: PBMCs. V and J are TRBV15 and TRBJ1-6; 9 bases agree with TRBD1. The CDR3 here is CATSPGQGRSPLHF. The CDR3 DNA follows: TGTGCCACCAGCCCTGGACAGGGGCGTTCACCCCTCCACTTT.